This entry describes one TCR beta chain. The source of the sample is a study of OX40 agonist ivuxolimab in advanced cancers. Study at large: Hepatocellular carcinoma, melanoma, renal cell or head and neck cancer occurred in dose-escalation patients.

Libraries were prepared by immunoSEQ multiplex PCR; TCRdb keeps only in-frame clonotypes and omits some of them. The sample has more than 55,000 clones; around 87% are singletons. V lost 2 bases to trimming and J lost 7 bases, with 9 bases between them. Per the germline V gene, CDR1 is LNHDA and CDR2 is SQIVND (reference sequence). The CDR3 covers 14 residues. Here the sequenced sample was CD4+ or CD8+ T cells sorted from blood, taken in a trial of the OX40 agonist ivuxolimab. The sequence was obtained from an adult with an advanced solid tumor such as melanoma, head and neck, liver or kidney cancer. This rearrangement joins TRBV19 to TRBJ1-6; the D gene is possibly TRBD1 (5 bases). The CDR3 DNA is TGTGCCAGTAGTATACCAGGGTCGAATTCACCCCTCCACTTT. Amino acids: CASSIPGSNSPLHF.